Below, 7 T cell receptor beta chains from the same sample are listed, as sequenced in a study of T cell responses to AZD1222 COVID-19 vaccine. The assay was immunoSEQ multiplex PCR, and TCRdb's table has in-frame clones only and misses some. The sample yields 89,000 or so clones, about 90% seen once. The source material was peripheral blood, sampled 28 days after the second AZD1222 dose. These receptors were collected from an adult who received the AZD1222 COVID-19 vaccine.

The J gene is TRBJ2-3, the V gene TRBV7-9, with 7 nucleotides matching TRBD2. The CDR3 has 16 amino acids. Germline lookup yields CDR1 SEHNR and CDR2 FQNEAQ (reference sequence). Germline trimming cut 1 base from V and 3 bases from J; bases unmatched to any gene: 7. In nucleotides, the CDR3 is TGTGCCAGCAGCTTAGGGGTACTCGGGGGGACAGATACGCAGTATTTT. The encoded protein is CASSLGVLGGTDTQYF.

The chain carries TRBV9 and TRBJ1-2; the D is unclear. The CDR3 spans 15 residues. Per the germline V gene, CDR1 is SGDLS and CDR2 is YYNGEE. V was pared by 4 bases and J by 3 bases, with 16 bases between. CDR3 DNA sequence: TGTGCCAGCAGCCCGAACGGCTGGGGTGACTATGGCTACACCTTC. Protein product: CASSPNGWGDYGYTF.

This chain joins TRBV11-2 and TRBJ2-7; 9 bases map to TRBD2. The CDR3 is made up of 16 amino acids. In germline, CDR1 is SGHAT, CDR2 FQNNGV. Trimming took 4 bases from V and 6 from J; bases not matched to a gene: 13. In DNA form, the CDR3 reads TGTGCCAGCAGCTCTAGGGGCGGTAGCGGGGGTCTCGAGCAGTACTTC. It is translated as CASSSRGGSGGLEQYF.

This clone appeared once. The V gene is TRBV7-2, the J gene TRBJ1-1; D unclear. CDR1 and CDR2 (germline): SGHTA, FQGNSA. The CDR3 length is 14 residues. The V end was cut by 2 bases, the J end by 2 bases, with 9 bases between. Written as DNA, the CDR3 is TGTGCCAGCAGCTTACAAGCAAGAAACACTGAAGCTTTCTTT. This encodes CASSLQARNTEAFF.

The CDR3 is CTCRPGHSNTEAFF. The CDR3 nucleotides read TGCACCTGTCGACCGGGACACTCGAACACTGAAGCTTTCTTT. V and J are TRBV29-1 and TRBJ1-1; weak D call: TRBD1 (6 bases). Per germline, CDR1 SQVTM and CDR2 ANQGSEA. This CDR3 contains 14 residues.

The chain links TRBV2 to TRBJ2-2; tentative D call: TRBD1 (5 bases). Trimming left V 1 base short and J 6 bases short, with 9 bases between. The CDR3 length is 14 residues. From germline, CDR1 is SNHLY and CDR2 FYNNEI. The CDR3 region has the DNA TGTGCCAGCAGTGAAGAAGGGGTGGCCGGGGAGCTGTTTTTT. Encoded protein: CASSEEGVAGELFF. Full variable domain (remainder filled in from reference TRBV2 and TRBJ2-2): EPEVTQTPSHQVTQMGQEVILRCVPISNHLYFYWYRQILGQKVEFLVSFYNNEISEKSEIFDDQFSVERPDGSNFTLKIRSTKLEDSAMYFCASSEEGVAGELFFGEGSRLTVL.

This chain connects TRBV29-1 to TRBJ1-2; D unclear. Germline V CDR1 and CDR2: SQVTM, ANQGSEA. The CDR3 covers 11 residues. Trimming took off 1 base at V and 7 bases at J, with 7 bases between the two ends. CDR3 nucleotide sequence: TGCAGCGTTGAAGGAGAAGGTGGCTACACCTTC. Translated: CSVEGEGGYTF.